The 18 T cell receptor beta chains below were found in one sample sequenced in a study of a mutant IDH1 vaccine in newly diagnosed glioma. Profiling relied on immunoSEQ multiplex PCR, and the TCRdb table lists in-frame clones only, not all of them. This sample has approximately 41,000 clones, with 78% found just once. The antigens for these receptors are not known. The time point denotes: week 23, last vaccination. In the vaccine, a single dose held 300 ug of the mutant IDH1 20-mer peptide, along with topical imiquimod. The specimen was PBMCs, collected from a glioma patient whose treatment included an IDH1 peptide vaccine. The receptors shown here come from a woman aged 40 to 49 with glioma. Some clones in this sample may be carry-over from other donors' samples.

The J gene is TRBJ1-1, the V gene TRBV4-1; the match to TRBD1 covers 9 bases. CDR1 and CDR2 (germline): MGHRA, YSYEKL. With 4 bases clipped from V and 4 bases from J, the junction kept 7 bases outside the gene matches. The CDR3 runs to 15 residues. CDR3 bases: TGCGCCAGCAGCCCCCGGGACAGGGTGGGCACTGAAGCTTTCTTT. Protein product: CASSPRDRVGTEAFF.

J is TRBJ2-7 and V is TRBV5-4; the match to TRBD2 covers 9 bases. V shed 2 bases, J shed 5 bases, and the junction held 8 bases outside the gene matches. The CDR3 is made up of 15 amino acids. Germline V gene lookup returns CDR1 SGHNT and CDR2 YYREEE (reference sequence). The CDR3 DNA reads as TGTGCCAGCAGCTTACAGCGGGGGGTGCAGGACGAGCAGTACTTC. It encodes CASSLQRGVQDEQYF.

V and J are TRBV7-2 and TRBJ2-6; no definite D call. This CDR3 has 15 residues. V dropped 4 bases and J dropped 0 bases, with 7 bases sitting between them. CDR1 is SGHTA and CDR2 is FQGNSA in the germline V gene. The CDR3 spells CASSSSASGANVLTF. The CDR3 region has the DNA TGTGCCAGCAGCTCTTCCGCCTCTGGGGCCAACGTCCTGACTTTC.

The chain recombines TRBV6-5 with TRBJ2-5; D gene unclear. V lost 8 bases and J 6 bases, leaving 7 bases between the germline ends. The length of the CDR3 is 10 residues. Germline CDR1 is MNHEY and CDR2 is SVGAGI. The CDR3 DNA reads TGTGCCAGCGGTATTAAGACCCAGTACTTC. Translating it yields CASGIKTQYF.

The chain is built from TRBV4-3 and TRBJ1-6; D gene unclear. Deletions cut 0 bases from V and 7 bases from J, with 7 bases between. The CDR3 sequence is 14 residues long. Germline V CDR1 and CDR2: LGHNA, YSLEER. As DNA, the CDR3 is TGCGCCAGCAGCCAAGATTATAGAAATTCACCCCTCCACTTT. This codes for CASSQDYRNSPLHF.

V usage is TRBV14 and J usage is TRBJ1-5; perhaps TRBD1 as D (5 bases). CDR3 length: 14 residues. V lost 3 bases, J lost 2 bases, and 8 bases lay in between. Germline V lookup: CDR1 SGHDN, CDR2 FVKESK. CDR3 protein: CASSHGGGNQPQHF. CDR3 DNA: TGTGCCAGCAGCCATGGGGGAGGCAATCAGCCCCAGCATTTT.

The chain joins TRBV6-5 to TRBJ1-4; a weak D match, TRBD1 (5 bases). CDR1 and CDR2 (germline): MNHEY, SVGAGI. The CDR3 is 13 residues long. V was trimmed by 8 bases and J by 10 bases, leaving 17 bases between them. CDR3 coding DNA: TGTGCCAGCGGGGGGGACCGTTCGACAAAACTGTTTTTT. As protein: CASGGDRSTKLFF.

This chain links TRBV4-3 with TRBJ2-7; 9 bases line up with TRBD1. The junction had 6 bases not matched to a gene; V was cut back by 5 bases and J by 1 base. The CDR3 spans 15 residues. Germline loops: CDR1 LGHNA, CDR2 YSLEER. The CDR3 DNA reads TGCGCCAGCAGCGAACGGACAGGGGAATCCTACGAGCAGTACTTC. Its protein product is CASSERTGESYEQYF.

This rearrangement joins TRBV5-1 to TRBJ1-2, with 9 bases identical to TRBD1. CDR3 length: 14 amino acids. The germline V gene has CDR1 SGHRS and CDR2 YFSETQ. With 4 bases clipped from V and 7 bases from J, the junction kept 8 bases outside the gene matches. This CDR3 reads CASSPGQGVGGYTF. CDR3 nucleotides: TGCGCCAGCAGCCCGGGACAGGGAGTGGGTGGCTACACCTTC.

This clone occurred once. This chain joins TRBV7-8 and TRBJ2-2, with D possibly matching TRBD2 (6 bases). The germline CDR1 and CDR2 sequences are SGHVS and FQNEAQ. The CDR3 runs 18 residues. V was trimmed by 1 base and J by 8 bases, leaving 23 bases between them. CDR3 DNA: TGTGCCAGCAGCTTAGTGTGGAGAGGAGGGGAACATTTAGGGGAGCTGTTTTTT. Residues: CASSLVWRGGEHLGELFF.

The chain combines TRBV4-3 with TRBJ2-6; a weak D match, TRBD2 (6 bases). Germline V gives CDR1 LGHNA, CDR2 YSLEER. V lost 1 base and J 0 bases, leaving 10 bases between the germline ends. The CDR3 consists of 17 residues. CDR3: CASSQALGGSGANVLTF. Written as DNA, the CDR3 is TGCGCCAGCAGCCAAGCTCTGGGAGGCTCTGGGGCCAACGTCCTGACTTTC.

The V and J genes are TRBV7-2 and TRBJ1-6; tentative D call: TRBD1 (6 bases). This CDR3 contains 18 residues. Between the trimmed V and J ends, which lost 0 bases and 4 bases, there was a span of 16 bases. In germline, CDR1 is SGHTA, CDR2 FQGNSA. The CDR3 bases are TGTGCCAGCAGCTTAGCGCTACAGGGATTGCGATATAATTCACCCCTCCACTTT. Translation gives CASSLALQGLRYNSPLHF.

The gene calls are TRBV6-5 and TRBJ2-1, with 10 bases identical to TRBD1. Germline CDR1 reads MNHEY; CDR2 reads SVGAGI. The CDR3 has 15 amino acids. Unmatched junction bases numbered 4, after V lost 4 bases and J lost 4 bases. The CDR3 spells CASSWGQGTYNEQFF. In DNA form, the CDR3 reads TGTGCCAGCAGTTGGGGACAGGGGACGTACAATGAGCAGTTCTTC.

This clone was detected a few times. The sample has other DNA sequences that encode this CDR3 too. The chain has TRBV5-1 and TRBJ2-1; 9 bases align to TRBD2. Germline V gene data show CDR1 as SGHRS and CDR2 as YFSETQ. Trimming cost V 4 bases and J 6 bases; bases outside gene matches: 5. This CDR3 has 14 residues. The CDR3 is CASSAGTSLNEQFF. The CDR3 DNA reads TGCGCCAGCAGCGCCGGGACTAGCCTCAATGAGCAGTTCTTC. The full variable domain, with the rest looked up from reference TRBV5-1 and TRBJ2-1, is KAGVTQTPRYLIKTRGQQVTLSCSPISGHRSVSWYQQTPGQGLQFLFEYFSETQRNKGNFPGRFSGRQFSNSRSEMNVSTLELGDSALYLCASSAGTSLNEQFFGPGTRLTVL.

The chain employs TRBV5-6 and TRBJ1-5, with 7 bases identical to TRBD1. In germline, CDR1 is SGHDT, CDR2 YYEEEE. J lost 6 bases, V lost 6 bases, and 6 bases had no gene match. The CDR3 has 13 residues. CDR3 bases: TGTGCCAGCACCCCACAGGGGCGTCAGCCCCAGCATTTT. Residues: CASTPQGRQPQHF.

This clone was detected only once. This chain links TRBV9 with TRBJ2-4, with a weak D call TRBD2 (5 bases). Germline values: CDR1 SGDLS, CDR2 YYNGEE. Trimming took 0 bases from V and 0 from J, leaving 13 bases between them. This CDR3 is 17 amino acids long. The CDR3 bases are TGTGCCAGCAGCGTAGCCTCAATAGCGTCAGCCAAAAACATTCAGTACTTC. Its translation is CASSVASIASAKNIQYF.

The chain joins TRBV19 to TRBJ1-5, with D maybe TRBD1 (5 bases). CDR1 is LNHDA and CDR2 is SQIVND in the germline V gene (reference sequence). V dropped 4 bases and J dropped 7 bases, with 29 bases sitting between them. This CDR3 region has 19 residues. CDR3 protein: CASSRERGLNPLRGQPQHF. The CDR3 DNA reads as TGTGCCAGTAGTAGGGAAAGGGGACTAAACCCCCTTAGAGGACAGCCCCAGCATTTT.

The rearrangement uses TRBV27 and TRBJ2-6; D unclear. Germline-derived CDR1 and CDR2 are MNHEY and SMNVEV (reference sequence). The CDR3 is made up of 17 amino acids. The germline V and J ends were trimmed by 1 base and 0 bases, with 10 bases remaining between them. As DNA, the CDR3 is TGTGCCAGCAGTTTATTGGTGGGGAACTCTGGGGCCAACGTCCTGACTTTC. As protein: CASSLLVGNSGANVLTF.